Listed below are T cell receptor beta chains from one sample, sequenced in a study of blood T cell repertoires in COVID-19. TCRdb keeps only in-frame clones here, not all; method: immunoSEQ multiplex PCR. This table holds approximately 150,000 clones, 75% to 90% found once. The sequenced sample consisted of PBMCs or T cells enriched from blood (not recorded which). Source of these receptors: a man aged 55 to 70 who had recovered from COVID-19. Both conserved end residues are part of each CDR3. The D gene is left open where the match is weak. Where a row states a size, it is once, few, many or the class of an expanded clone; other rows omit it.

d_gene: .
v_gene: TRBV19
j_gene: TRBJ1-5
abundance: few
len: 12
CDR3aa: CASSIDRQPQHF
CDR3nt: TGTGCCAGTAGTATAGATCGGCAGCCCCAGCATTTT

d_gene: .
v_gene: TRBV28
j_gene: TRBJ1-1
abundance: .
len: 12
CDR3aa: CASSSGDTEAFF
CDR3nt: TGTGCCAGCAGTTCAGGGGACACTGAAGCTTTCTTT

d_gene: .
v_gene: TRBV25-1
j_gene: TRBJ2-5
abundance: .
len: 12
CDR3aa: CASRGHQETQYF
CDR3nt: TGTGCCAGCAGGGGCCACCAAGAGACCCAGTACTTC

d_gene: .
v_gene: TRBV27
j_gene: TRBJ1-1
abundance: .
len: 13
CDR3aa: CASSLRENTEAFF
CDR3nt: TGTGCCAGCAGCCTCAGGGAGAACACTGAAGCTTTCTTT

d_gene: TRBD1
v_gene: TRBV28
j_gene: TRBJ2-5
abundance: .
len: 15
CDR3aa: CASSLRTGRRETQYF
CDR3nt: TGTGCCAGCAGTTTAAGGACAGGGCGCCGAGAGACCCAGTACTTC

d_gene: TRBD2
v_gene: TRBV3-1/TRBV3-2
j_gene: TRBJ2-5
abundance: .
len: 14
CDR3aa: CASSMSGSDETQYF
CDR3nt: TGTGCCAGCAGCATGAGCGGGAGCGATGAGACCCAGTACTTC

d_gene: TRBD1
v_gene: TRBV7-9
j_gene: TRBJ2-2
abundance: .
len: 15
CDR3aa: CASTEGAHATGELFF
CDR3nt: TGTGCCAGCACCGAGGGGGCACATGCGACCGGGGAGCTGTTTTTT

d_gene: .
v_gene: TRBV19
j_gene: TRBJ1-1
abundance: .
len: 13
CDR3aa: CASADIMNTEAFF
CDR3nt: TGTGCCAGTGCGGACATAATGAACACTGAAGCTTTCTTT

d_gene: TRBD2
v_gene: TRBV7-8
j_gene: TRBJ2-7
abundance: .
len: 14
CDR3aa: CASSRLASSYEQYF
CDR3nt: TGTGCCAGCAGCCGACTAGCTAGCTCCTACGAGCAGTACTTC

d_gene: TRBD2
v_gene: TRBV3-1/TRBV3-2
j_gene: TRBJ2-1
abundance: .
len: 16
CDR3aa: CASSRGGTSGSNEQFF
CDR3nt: TGTGCCAGCAGCCGGGGGGGGACTAGCGGGAGCAATGAGCAGTTCTTC

d_gene: TRBD2
v_gene: TRBV10-3
j_gene: TRBJ2-7
abundance: .
len: 15
CDR3aa: CAITPSGGGTYEQYF
CDR3nt: TGTGCCATCACTCCTAGCGGGGGCGGAACCTACGAGCAGTACTTC

d_gene: .
v_gene: TRBV14
j_gene: TRBJ1-3
abundance: .
len: 15
CDR3aa: CASSQDSWAGNTIYF
CDR3nt: TGTGCCAGCAGCCAAGACTCCTGGGCCGGAAACACCATATATTTT

d_gene: .
v_gene: TRBV28
j_gene: TRBJ1-1
abundance: .
len: 11
CDR3aa: CASSQDTEAFF
CDR3nt: TGTGCCAGCAGCCAGGACACTGAGGCTTTCTTT

d_gene: .
v_gene: TRBV18
j_gene: TRBJ2-1
abundance: .
len: 11
CDR3aa: CASSLGGEQFF
CDR3nt: TGTGCCAGCTCCTTAGGGGGTGAGCAGTTCTTC

d_gene: TRBD1
v_gene: TRBV5-1
j_gene: TRBJ1-6
abundance: .
len: 18
CDR3aa: CASSGGTGAISLNSPLHF
CDR3nt: TGCGCCAGCAGCGGGGGGACAGGGGCTATATCCCTTAATTCACCCCTCCACTTT

d_gene: .
v_gene: TRBV7-9
j_gene: TRBJ1-2
abundance: .
len: 12
CDR3aa: CASSPGVGGYTF
CDR3nt: TGTGCCAGCAGCCCGGGGGTTGGAGGCTACACCTTC

d_gene: .
v_gene: TRBV9
j_gene: TRBJ1-1
abundance: .
len: 12
CDR3aa: CASSSAVTEAFF
CDR3nt: TGTGCCAGCAGCTCGGCGGTCACTGAAGCTTTCTTT

d_gene: TRBD1
v_gene: TRBV5-4
j_gene: TRBJ2-1
abundance: .
len: 16
CDR3aa: CASSTRQGMSYNEQFF
CDR3nt: TGTGCCAGCAGCACACGACAGGGGATGTCCTACAATGAGCAGTTCTTC

d_gene: TRBD2
v_gene: TRBV2
j_gene: TRBJ2-3
abundance: .
len: 15
CDR3aa: CASRTSGRASDTQYF
CDR3nt: TGTGCCAGCAGGACAAGCGGGAGGGCTTCAGATACGCAGTATTTT

d_gene: .
v_gene: TRBV28
j_gene: TRBJ1-6
abundance: .
len: 13
CDR3aa: CASSFSANSPLHF
CDR3nt: TGTGCCAGCAGTTTCAGTGCCAATTCACCCCTCCACTTT

d_gene: .
v_gene: TRBV3-1/TRBV3-2
j_gene: TRBJ2-2
abundance: .
len: 16
CDR3aa: CASSQFGGRNTGELFF
CDR3nt: TGTGCCAGCAGCCAATTTGGGGGCCGGAACACCGGGGAGCTGTTTTTT

d_gene: .
v_gene: TRBV4-1
j_gene: TRBJ2-7
abundance: .
len: 15
CDR3aa: CASSQEAGLTYEQYF
CDR3nt: TGCGCCAGCAGCCAAGAGGCCGGACTCACCTACGAGCAGTACTTC

d_gene: .
v_gene: TRBV3-1/TRBV3-2
j_gene: TRBJ2-2
abundance: .
len: 15
CDR3aa: CASRPPKPATGELFF
CDR3nt: TGTGCCAGCAGGCCCCCTAAGCCCGCCACCGGGGAGCTGTTTTTT

d_gene: .
v_gene: TRBV19
j_gene: TRBJ1-1
abundance: .
len: 15
CDR3aa: CASSGARGLRTEAFF
CDR3nt: TGTGCCAGTAGTGGGGCCCGCGGCCTGAGGACTGAAGCTTTCTTT

d_gene: .
v_gene: TRBV27
j_gene: TRBJ2-7
abundance: few
len: 13
CDR3aa: CASSDRFTYEQYF
CDR3nt: TGTGCCAGCAGTGACAGGTTCACCTACGAGCAGTACTTC

d_gene: .
v_gene: TRBV5-5
j_gene: TRBJ2-5
abundance: .
len: 16
CDR3aa: CASSSLRGRVQETQYF
CDR3nt: TGTGCCAGCAGTTCCCTACGGGGTAGAGTCCAAGAGACCCAGTACTTC

d_gene: .
v_gene: TRBV19
j_gene: TRBJ1-3
abundance: once
len: 11
CDR3aa: CASTNGNTIYF
CDR3nt: TGTGCCAGTACAAATGGAAACACCATATATTTT

d_gene: TRBD1
v_gene: TRBV18
j_gene: TRBJ1-1
abundance: .
len: 15
CDR3aa: CASSQLDRYNTEAFF
CDR3nt: TGTGCCAGCTCCCAGTTGGACAGGTACAACACTGAAGCTTTCTTT

d_gene: TRBD1
v_gene: TRBV7-7
j_gene: TRBJ2-5
abundance: .
len: 16
CDR3aa: CASSPSTGVRQETQYF
CDR3nt: TGTGCTAGCAGCCCGTCGACAGGGGTTCGCCAAGAGACCCAGTACTTC

d_gene: .
v_gene: TRBV28
j_gene: TRBJ2-7
abundance: few
len: 15
CDR3aa: CASSLGYRTNYEQYF
CDR3nt: TGTGCCAGCAGTTTAGGTTACCGAACTAACTACGAGCAGTACTTC

d_gene: TRBD2
v_gene: TRBV7-3
j_gene: TRBJ2-3
abundance: .
len: 15
CDR3aa: CASSIFSGRTDTQYF
CDR3nt: TGTGCCAGCAGCATTTTCAGCGGGAGAACAGATACGCAGTATTTT

d_gene: .
v_gene: TRBV28
j_gene: TRBJ2-5
abundance: .
len: 12
CDR3aa: CASSFSQETQYF
CDR3nt: TGTGCCAGCAGTTTCAGCCAAGAGACCCAGTACTTC

d_gene: TRBD1
v_gene: TRBV7-9
j_gene: TRBJ1-3
abundance: .
len: 17
CDR3aa: CASSFPLTGLGGNTIYF
CDR3nt: TGTGCCAGCAGCTTCCCCTTGACAGGGCTGGGGGGAAACACCATATATTTT

d_gene: .
v_gene: TRBV5-6
j_gene: TRBJ1-2
abundance: .
len: 13
CDR3aa: CASSLRGASGYTF
CDR3nt: TGTGCCAGCAGCTTGCGGGGGGCGAGCGGCTACACCTTC

d_gene: .
v_gene: TRBV30
j_gene: TRBJ2-3
abundance: once
len: 14
CDR3aa: CAWSRGGATDTQYF
CDR3nt: TGTGCCTGGAGCCGGGGAGGAGCCACAGATACGCAGTATTTT

d_gene: TRBD1
v_gene: TRBV2
j_gene: TRBJ1-1
abundance: .
len: 12
CDR3aa: CASRTGPTEAFF
CDR3nt: TGTGCCAGTAGGACAGGGCCCACTGAAGCTTTCTTT